This T cell receptor (beta chain) stems from a study of T cells in Graves' hyperthyroidism and ophthalmopathy. As for the study in general: At initial diagnosis, before any treatment had begun, peripheral blood was obtained. Whole-study results and caveats: With a median lead of around 5.9 months before onset, the model predicted ophthalmopathy. Most thyroid clonotypes that were expanded above 0.001 also turned up in blood.

The sample holds a few counts of this clonotype. Its antigen is unidentified. This CDR3 spans 15 amino acids. Germline CDR1 and CDR2: SGHAT and FQNNGV. J was trimmed by 7 bases and V by 5 bases; bases with no gene match: 11. The investigators amplified TCR beta CDR3 regions from RNA transcripts. A set of HTBI primers served as the primers for a first-round RT-PCR of the TCR CDR3. Each CDR3 protein is one row after TCRdb ran MiXCR on the multiplex PCR reads. The table includes about 840,000 distinct CDR3 sequences, 35% to 40% detected once. PBMCs were obtained from approximately 10 ml fresh peripheral blood.

The specimen was blood. V usage is TRBV11-2 and J usage is TRBJ2-5; 9 bases fit TRBD1. The receptor was derived from a man aged 18-30 years with Graves' hyperthyroidism. The CDR3 DNA follows: TGTGCCAGCAGCACTCTTGGGACAGGGTACGGGACCCAGTACTTC. Translating gives CASSTLGTGYGTQYF.